Listed here are 12 T cell receptor beta chains from one sample, sequenced in a study of blood T cell repertoires in COVID-19. The protocol was immunoSEQ multiplex PCR, while the TCRdb copy is restricted to in-frame clones and leaves out a portion. Among fewer than 350,000 clones, more than 75% were seen once, and the ten largest hold about 8.8%. The sample comprised peripheral blood. These receptors came from a man aged 35 to 55 with active or convalescent COVID-19.

This sequence joins TRBV4-1 and TRBJ2-3, with 10 bases matching TRBD2. The CDR3 sequence is 16 residues long. J was trimmed by 6 bases and V by 2 bases; bases with no gene match: 8. The germline CDR1 and CDR2 sequences are MGHRA and YSYEKL. Here the CDR3 reads CASSQLAGATSDTQYF. As DNA, the CDR3 is TGCGCCAGCAGCCAACTAGCGGGAGCGACCTCTGATACGCAGTATTTT.

The CDR3 spells CASSQGHLLQPQHF. The CDR3 DNA reads TGCGCCAGCAGCCAAGGACATCTTCTTCAGCCCCAGCATTTT. The J gene is TRBJ1-5, the V gene TRBV4-1; D uncertain. In germline, CDR1 is MGHRA, CDR2 YSYEKL. Trimming took 1 base from V and 6 from J, leaving 10 bases between them. The CDR3 length is 14 residues.

The CDR3 is CASSSTGTGTRYGYTF. In nucleotides, the CDR3 is TGTGCCAGCAGCTCTACCGGGACAGGGACCCGCTATGGCTACACCTTC. The rearrangement joins TRBV5-6 to TRBJ1-2; 9 bases map to TRBD1. This CDR3 region has 16 residues. V was pared by 3 bases and J by 4 bases, with 10 bases of the junction left unmatched. Germline values: CDR1 SGHDT, CDR2 YYEEEE. Using reference TRBV5-6 and TRBJ1-2 for the parts outside the CDR3, the full variable domain is DAGVTQSPTHLIKTRGQQVTLRCSPKSGHDTVSWYQQALGQGPQFIFQYYEEEERQRGNFPDRFSGHQFPNYSSELNVNALLLGDSALYLCASSSTGTGTRYGYTFGSGTRLTVV.

The V call is TRBV27, the J call TRBJ2-2; tentatively, D is TRBD1 (5 bases). The germline CDR1 and CDR2 sequences are MNHEY and SMNVEV (reference sequence). CDR3 length equals 15 residues. V lost 6 bases to trimming and J lost 1 base, with 12 bases between them. The CDR3: CASRLTALNTGELFF. The CDR3 nucleotides are TGTGCCAGCAGGCTGACAGCTCTGAACACCGGGGAGCTGTTTTTT.

The chain employs TRBV11-2 and TRBJ1-1; the D is unclear. The V gene lost 4 bases and the J gene lost 5 bases, with 5 bases spanning the gap. Germline lookup yields CDR1 SGHAT and CDR2 FQNNGV. CDR3 size: 11 residues. The chain's CDR3 is CASSYTTEAFF. In nucleotides, the CDR3 is TGTGCCAGCAGCTATACAACTGAAGCTTTCTTT.

The genes are TRBV7-6 and TRBJ2-7, with TRBD1 identical over 8 bases. The CDR3 length is 16 residues. In germline, CDR1 is SGHVS, CDR2 FNYEAQ. V was clipped by 1 base and J by 5 bases; unmatched bases: 10. CDR3 DNA: TGTGCCAGCAGCTTAGGGCAGGGGGCCTTTGGGAACGAGCAGTACTTC. Amino acids: CASSLGQGAFGNEQYF.

This clone was picked up many times. The rearrangement joins TRBV30 to TRBJ2-1; 7 bases line up with TRBD2. Germline CDR1 is GTSNPN and CDR2 is SVGIG (reference sequence). V dropped 4 bases and J dropped 5; count of bases not matched to a gene: 8. The CDR3 covers 14 residues. The CDR3 protein is CAWKSAGADNEQFF. The CDR3 DNA sequence: TGTGCCTGGAAGTCGGCGGGAGCAGACAATGAGCAGTTCTTC.

This chain joins TRBV5-1 and TRBJ2-1; TRBD2 agrees at 7 bases. Germline lookup yields CDR1 SGHRS and CDR2 YFSETQ. The CDR3 length is 14 residues. After removal of 3 bases from V and 10 bases from J, the junction contained 10 bases not matched to a gene. The CDR3 loop reads CASSSTTAAGEQFF. For the CDR3, the DNA is TGCGCCAGCAGCTCCACGACGGCAGCGGGGGAGCAGTTCTTC.

The chain is built from TRBV5-1 and TRBJ1-2; TRBD1 matches at 9 bases. The CDR3 sequence is 14 residues long. V gave up 4 bases and J gave up 5 bases; unmatched junction bases: 6. CDR1 and CDR2 (germline): SGHRS, YFSETQ. Here the CDR3 reads CASSMDRGRYGYTF. The CDR3, as DNA: TGCGCCAGCAGCATGGACAGGGGCAGGTATGGCTACACCTTC.

The V call is TRBV16, the J call TRBJ1-5; D not certain. Germline V gene sequence: CDR1 KGHSY, CDR2 FQNENV. Deletions cut 4 bases from V and 2 bases from J, with 9 bases between. This CDR3 contains 14 residues. CDR3 in DNA: TGTGCCAGCAGCCTCCCCGGGGGCAATCAGCCCCAGCATTTT. It yields the protein CASSLPGGNQPQHF.

The rearrangement links TRBV3-1 (or the pseudogene TRBV3-2) to TRBJ1-3; 10 nucleotides line up with TRBD1. Looked up from germline, CDR1 is LGHDT and CDR2 is YNNKEL (reference sequence). Losses at the gene ends were 5 bases for V and 0 bases for J; bases not matched to a gene: 4. The CDR3 covers 16 residues. CDR3 sequence: CASSDRGRLSGNTIYF. Written as DNA, the CDR3 is TGTGCCAGCAGCGACAGGGGGCGACTCTCTGGAAACACCATATATTTT.

V usage is TRBV4-1 and J usage is TRBJ1-2; 8 bases are a match to TRBD1. CDR3 size: 14 residues. The germline V gene encodes CDR1 MGHRA and CDR2 YSYEKL. The junction had 2 bases not matched to a gene; V was cut back by 0 bases and J by 5 bases. The CDR3: CASSQEGTGYGYTF. DNA for the CDR3: TGCGCCAGCAGCCAAGAAGGGACAGGATATGGCTACACCTTC.